The sequence of this TCR beta chain was determined in a study of OX40 agonist ivuxolimab in advanced cancers. The CDR3 length is 11 residues. CDR1 MNHEY and CDR2 SMNVEV come from the germline V gene (reference sequence). A remark on this clone: Sequence at one end of the junction differs from germline and may be a read error.

Clones were read by immunoSEQ multiplex PCR, and TCRdb kept only the in-frame ones, dropping some. The sample lists some 90,000 clones, 87% occurring once. The chain has TRBV27 and TRBJ2-7; 10 nucleotides align to TRBD1. This TCR was recovered from an adult with an advanced solid tumor such as melanoma, head and neck, liver or kidney cancer. The input for sequencing was CD4+ or CD8+ T cells sorted from blood, taken in a trial of the OX40 agonist ivuxolimab. CDR3 loop: CASSSGQGRWF. The CDR3 DNA sequence: TGTGCCAGCAGTTCGGGACAGGGGAGGTGGTTC.